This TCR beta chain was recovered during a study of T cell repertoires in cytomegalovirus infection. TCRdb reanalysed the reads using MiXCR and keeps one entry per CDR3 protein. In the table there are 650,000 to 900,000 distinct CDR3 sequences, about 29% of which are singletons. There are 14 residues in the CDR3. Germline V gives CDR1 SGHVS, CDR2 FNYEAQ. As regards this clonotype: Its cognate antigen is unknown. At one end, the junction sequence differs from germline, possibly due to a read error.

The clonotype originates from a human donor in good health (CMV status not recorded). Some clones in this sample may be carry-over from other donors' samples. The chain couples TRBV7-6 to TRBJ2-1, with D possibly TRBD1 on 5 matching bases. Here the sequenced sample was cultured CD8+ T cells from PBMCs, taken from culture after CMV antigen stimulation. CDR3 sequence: CASSLSGSPDEQFF. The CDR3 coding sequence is TGTGCTAGCAGCTTATCAGGGTCTCCCGATGAGCAGTTCTTC.